These 28 T cell receptor beta chains were all obtained from the same sample, sequenced in a study of CD8 T cells in ankylosing spondylitis. Overall study results and limits: In ankylosing spondylitis blood, a motif of roughly 8 highly homologous TCR beta variants appeared characteristic.

MiXCR, run by TCRdb on the 5' RACE reads, gives a single entry per CDR3 protein. This sample has hundreds of thousands of distinct CDR3 sequences, with 25% to 30% found just once. These TCRs' antigens remain unknown. Sequenced sample: blood, either unsorted or a sorted T cell fraction (not recorded which). The receptors stem from a male donor with ankylosing spondylitis.

A few counts support this clonotype. The chain uses TRBV12-3 or TRBV12-4 and TRBJ1-1; weak D call: TRBD1 (5 bases). The CDR3 has 14 residues. Deletions cut 7 bases from V and 2 bases from J, with 14 bases between. CDR3 sequence reads: CASTPGTPNTEAFF. The CDR3 coding sequence is TGTGCCAGCACTCCGGGGACCCCCAACACTGAAGCTTTCTTT.

The chain employs TRBV20-1 and TRBJ1-1; tentatively, D is TRBD1 (6 bases). Trimming pared 6 bases from V and 3 bases from J, leaving 20 bases between. Germline-derived CDR1 and CDR2 are DFQATT and SNEGSKA (reference sequence). There are 15 residues in the CDR3. This chain's CDR3 is CSAPDHTGRDTEAFF. The CDR3 DNA reads as TGCAGTGCCCCCGATCACACAGGGCGAGACACTGAAGCTTTCTTT.

Only a few counts were recorded for this clonotype. V usage is TRBV20-1 and J usage is TRBJ2-7; D may be TRBD1 or TRBD2 (5 bases each). The CDR3 loop spans 11 amino acids. The germline gives CDR1 DFQATT, CDR2 SNEGSKA (reference sequence). V gave up 6 bases and J gave up 2 bases, with 8 bases separating them. CDR3 amino acids: CSAGTTYEQYV. The DNA of the CDR3 is TGCAGTGCCGGGACCACCTACGAGCAGTACGTC.

J is TRBJ2-1 and V is TRBV12-3 or TRBV12-4; no firm D call. There are 12 residues in the CDR3. Deletions cut 6 bases from V and 9 bases from J, with 12 bases between. CDR3 sequence: CASSLWLPEQFF. CDR3 DNA sequence: TGTGCCAGCAGCTTATGGCTCCCTGAGCAGTTCTTC.

The CDR3 DNA is TGTGCCACTACCTTGGCAGGGAACTATGGCTACACCTTC. This gives the protein CATTLAGNYGYTF. The chain joins TRBV10-3 to TRBJ1-2; maybe TRBD1 (5 bases). The CDR3 totals 13 residues. V lost 10 bases and J lost 2, with 14 bases in between. Germline V gene lookup returns CDR1 ENHRY and CDR2 SYGVKD.

V is TRBV20-1 and J is TRBJ1-5, with 8 bases aligning to TRBD1. The junction had 4 bases not matched to a gene; V was cut back by 3 bases and J by 3 bases. The germline CDR1 and CDR2 sequences are DFQATT and SNEGSKA (reference sequence). CDR3 length equals 14 residues. CDR3 in DNA: TGCAGTGCTAGCGACAGGGGAAACAATCAGCCCCAGCATTTT. Translation gives CSASDRGNNQPQHF.

This chain uses TRBV2 with TRBJ2-1; D not certain. Germline V gene lookup returns CDR1 SNHLY and CDR2 FYNNEI. V gave up 2 bases and J gave up 2 bases, with 10 bases separating them. The CDR3 covers 15 residues. The CDR3 reads CASSETAIPYNEQFF. DNA for the CDR3: TGTGCCAGCAGTGAAACAGCAATACCCTACAATGAGCAGTTCTTC.

This clonotype appeared a few times. This chain connects TRBV30 to TRBJ2-5; D uncertain. The CDR3 is 11 amino acids. From germline, CDR1 is GTSNPN and CDR2 SVGIG (reference sequence). The V end was cut by 5 bases, the J end by 5 bases, with 9 bases between. The CDR3 is CAWRPLETQYF. The DNA of the CDR3 is TGTGCCTGGCGCCCACTGGAGACCCAGTACTTC.

The chain joins TRBV11-2 to TRBJ2-3; 8 nucleotides line up with TRBD2. In germline, CDR1 is SGHAT, CDR2 FQNNGV. J was trimmed by 0 bases and V by 3 bases; bases with no gene match: 8. This CDR3 comprises 17 residues. Here the CDR3 DNA reads TGTGCCAGCAGCTTCTCAGCGGGAGACACTAGCACAGATACGCAGTATTTT. It yields the protein CASSFSAGDTSTDTQYF.

This clonotype has just a few counts. The chain combines TRBV12-3 or TRBV12-4 with TRBJ2-1; weak D call: TRBD2 (5 bases). This CDR3 has 12 residues. V gave up 5 bases and J gave up 11 bases, with 13 bases separating them. In DNA, the CDR3 is TGTGCCAGCAGTCCTTTGGCGGGCAAGCAGTTCTTC. Amino acid sequence: CASSPLAGKQFF.

The table lists this clonotype with a few counts. The J gene is TRBJ2-1, the V gene TRBV3-1; 10 nucleotides agree with TRBD2. The CDR3 is 15 residues long. The V gene's germline CDR1 is LGHDT and CDR2 YNNKEL (reference sequence). V lost 5 bases and J lost 6; bases outside the gene matches: 7. The CDR3 bases are TGTGCCAGCAGCTGGGGTAGCGGGAGGCCCAATGAGCAGTTCTTC. Amino acid sequence: CASSWGSGRPNEQFF.

V usage is TRBV7-2 and J usage is TRBJ1-1; no definite D call. This CDR3 is 14 amino acids long. V shed 4 bases and J shed 3 bases, with 12 bases lying between them. Germline CDR1 is SGHTA and CDR2 is FQGNSA. DNA for the CDR3: TGTGCCAGCAGCTGGAATACGGGATACACTGAAGCTTTCTTT. Translation: CASSWNTGYTEAFF.

As for this clonotype: At one end the junction does not follow the germline gene, possibly because of a read error. This rearrangement joins TRBV5-1 to TRBJ2-5; D possibly uses TRBD1 or TRBD2 (5 bases each). The CDR3 covers 16 residues. Germline assignment: CDR1 SGHRS and CDR2 YFSETQ. The CDR3 region has the DNA TGCGCCAGCAGCTCGGGACGACTTATCTGGATTGAGAACCAGTACTTC. This gives the protein CASSSGRLIWIENQYF.

This clonotype was observed a few times. This chain connects TRBV3-1 to TRBJ2-5; tentatively, D is TRBD2 (6 bases). Germline loops: CDR1 LGHDT, CDR2 YNNKEL (reference sequence). V was trimmed by 6 bases and J by 5 bases, leaving 13 bases between them. The CDR3 has 13 residues. The CDR3 DNA sequence: TGTGCCAGCAGTCCGCAGCTAGCGGAGACCCAGTACTTC. Protein sequence: CASSPQLAETQYF.

This chain connects TRBV2 to TRBJ2-7; the D gene is possibly TRBD1 (5 bases). CDR3 length equals 14 residues. The V and J ends lost 4 bases and 6 bases respectively, with 16 bases between them. CDR1 and CDR2 (germline): SNHLY, FYNNEI. This CDR3 is CASSVVPGSVEQYV. The CDR3 DNA reads TGTGCCAGCAGTGTGGTTCCAGGGTCGGTCGAGCAGTACGTC.

The sample holds a few counts of this clonotype. V gene TRBV14 combines with J gene TRBJ1-1; D uncertain. From germline, CDR1 is SGHDN and CDR2 FVKESK. V lost 4 bases to trimming and J lost 0 bases, with 12 bases between them. The CDR3 sequence is 15 residues long. CDR3 DNA sequence: TGTGCCAGCAGCCGAGAATATGGGGTGAACACTGAAGCTTTCTTT. Translating gives CASSREYGVNTEAFF.

This clonotype has a count of ten or more. This chain uses TRBV9 with TRBJ2-1; weak D call: TRBD2 (5 bases). Germline V gene lookup returns CDR1 SGDLS and CDR2 YYNGEE. CDR3 size: 13 residues. V lost 5 bases and J lost 4, with 10 bases in between. DNA of the CDR3: TGTGCCAGCAGTGTGGAGGCGTACAATGAGCAGTTCTTC. It codes for CASSVEAYNEQFF.

There are many counts of this clonotype. The J gene is TRBJ1-4, the V gene TRBV5-1; 10 bases fit TRBD1. V lost 5 bases and J lost 3; bases outside the gene matches: 7. Germline assignment: CDR1 SGHRS and CDR2 YFSETQ. The CDR3 length is 16 residues. CDR3 nucleotide sequence: TGCGCCAGCAGGCGGGACAGGGGATCGTCTAATGAAAAACTGTTTTTT. It yields the protein CASRRDRGSSNEKLFF.

This CDR3 is CASSPHWGGKGDTEAFF. The CDR3 DNA reads TGCGCCAGCAGCCCCCATTGGGGGGGGAAGGGGGACACTGAAGCTTTCTTT. This chain uses TRBV5-1 with TRBJ1-1, with D possibly TRBD1 on 6 matching bases. The CDR3 has 17 amino acids. Germline V gene lookup returns CDR1 SGHRS and CDR2 YFSETQ. Trimming shortened V by 4 bases and J by 3 bases, and 22 bases separated the two germline ends.

The rearrangement links TRBV12-3 or TRBV12-4 to TRBJ2-7; tentative D call: TRBD2 (5 bases). CDR3 length: 14 amino acids. V was pared by 0 bases and J by 7 bases, with 13 bases between. CDR3 sequence reads: CASSLAADPREQYF. The CDR3 DNA reads TGTGCCAGCAGTTTAGCAGCGGACCCTAGGGAGCAGTACTTC.

This chain connects TRBV3-1 to TRBJ1-6, with a tentative D call TRBD1 (6 bases). Germline CDR1 reads LGHDT; CDR2 reads YNNKEL (reference sequence). The V and J ends lost 0 bases and 13 bases respectively, with 16 bases between them. The CDR3 is 15 residues long. The CDR3 DNA follows: TGTGCCAGCAGCCAAGATGGAACAGGGCTTTCTCCCCTCCACTTT. Encoded protein: CASSQDGTGLSPLHF.

This clonotype was recorded many times. V gene TRBV3-1 combines with J gene TRBJ2-3, with 14 nucleotides matching TRBD2. The CDR3 spans 16 residues. Germline loops: CDR1 LGHDT, CDR2 YNNKEL (reference sequence). V was clipped by 3 bases and J by 6 bases; unmatched bases: 5. The DNA of the CDR3 is TGTGCCAGCAGCCACGCGGGACTAGCGGGAGTGGATACGCAGTATTTT. Translated: CASSHAGLAGVDTQYF.

Here the CDR3 DNA reads TGTGCCACCAGCTCTGGGACAGGCTACTCTGGAAACACCATATATTTT. Protein sequence: CATSSGTGYSGNTIYF. The chain couples TRBV15 to TRBJ1-3, with TRBD1 matching over 8 bases. The J segment lost 0 bases and the V segment lost 5 bases, leaving 6 bases of the junction unmatched. The length of the CDR3 is 16 residues. Germline assignment: CDR1 LNHNV and CDR2 YYDKDF (reference sequence).

The rearrangement joins TRBV20-1 to TRBJ2-7; tentatively, D is TRBD2 (6 bases). V was trimmed by 2 bases and J by 4 bases, leaving 9 bases between them. This CDR3 region has 12 residues. CDR1 is DFQATT, CDR2 SNEGSKA, per germline (reference sequence). In nucleotides, the CDR3 is TGCAGTGCTAGAACGGGGGAATACGAGCAGTACGTC. Translating it yields CSARTGEYEQYV.

This sequence joins TRBV25-1 and TRBJ2-3; 9 bases map to TRBD2. This CDR3 region has 17 residues. Germline trimming cut 0 bases from V and 2 bases from J; bases unmatched to any gene: 6. Germline CDR1 and CDR2: MGHDK and SYGVNS. CDR3 coding DNA: TGTGCCAGCAGTGAATATTTGGGACTAGCAGACACAGATACGCAGTATTTT. This gives the protein CASSEYLGLADTDTQYF.

The chain joins TRBV30 to TRBJ2-2; D call uncertain. V gave up 0 bases and J gave up 0 bases, with 8 bases separating them. The CDR3 is made up of 15 amino acids. CDR1 is GTSNPN and CDR2 is SVGIG in the germline V gene (reference sequence). CDR3 nucleotides: TGTGCCTGGAGTGTCTTGGGGACGAACACCGGGGAGCTGTTTTTT. As protein: CAWSVLGTNTGELFF.

This clonotype was observed a handful of times. The V gene is TRBV5-5, the J gene TRBJ1-2; a possible D gene is TRBD1 (6 bases). The germline gives CDR1 SGHKS, CDR2 YYEKEE (reference sequence). The V and J ends lost 2 bases and 5 bases respectively, with 19 bases between them. This CDR3 is built from 16 residues. The CDR3 region has the DNA TGTGCCAGCAGCTTTAGACTAACAGGGAACAGTTATGGCTACACCTTC. Its protein is CASSFRLTGNSYGYTF.

This clonotype showed up just a few times. The chain is built from TRBV7-9 and TRBJ1-5, with D tentatively TRBD1 (6 bases). Per germline, CDR1 SEHNR and CDR2 FQNEAQ (reference sequence). The CDR3 is 16 residues long. V lost 0 bases and J lost 7, with 16 bases in between. CDR3 residues: CASSLALGGLRQPQHF. CDR3 sequence (DNA): TGTGCCAGCAGCTTAGCGTTGGGGGGCTTGAGGCAGCCCCAGCATTTT. The full variable domain, in which reference TRBV7-9 and TRBJ1-5 provide the parts outside the CDR3, is DTGVSQNPRHKITKRGQNVTFRCDPISEHNRLYWYRQTLGQGPEFLTYFQNEAQLEKSRLLSDRFSAERPKGSFSTLEIQRTEQGDSAMYLCASSLALGGLRQPQHFGDGTRLSIL.